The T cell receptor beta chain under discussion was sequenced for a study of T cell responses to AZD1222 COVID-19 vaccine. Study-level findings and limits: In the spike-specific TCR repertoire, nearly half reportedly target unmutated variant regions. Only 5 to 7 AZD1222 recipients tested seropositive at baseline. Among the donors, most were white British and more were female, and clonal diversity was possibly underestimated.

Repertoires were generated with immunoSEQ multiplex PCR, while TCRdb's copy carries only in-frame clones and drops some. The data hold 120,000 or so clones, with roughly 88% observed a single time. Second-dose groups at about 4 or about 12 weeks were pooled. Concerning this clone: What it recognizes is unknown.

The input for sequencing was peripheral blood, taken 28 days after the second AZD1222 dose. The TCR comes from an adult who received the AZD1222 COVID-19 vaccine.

The CDR3 bases are TGTGCCAGCTCACCGTTCGACAGAACTAACTATGGCTACACCTTC. This sequence encodes CASSPFDRTNYGYTF. The chain employs TRBV18 and TRBJ1-2, with a weak D call TRBD1 (5 bases). Germline CDR1 and CDR2: KGHSH and LQKENI. V was pared by 3 bases and J by 0 bases, with 11 bases between. The CDR3 has 15 amino acids.